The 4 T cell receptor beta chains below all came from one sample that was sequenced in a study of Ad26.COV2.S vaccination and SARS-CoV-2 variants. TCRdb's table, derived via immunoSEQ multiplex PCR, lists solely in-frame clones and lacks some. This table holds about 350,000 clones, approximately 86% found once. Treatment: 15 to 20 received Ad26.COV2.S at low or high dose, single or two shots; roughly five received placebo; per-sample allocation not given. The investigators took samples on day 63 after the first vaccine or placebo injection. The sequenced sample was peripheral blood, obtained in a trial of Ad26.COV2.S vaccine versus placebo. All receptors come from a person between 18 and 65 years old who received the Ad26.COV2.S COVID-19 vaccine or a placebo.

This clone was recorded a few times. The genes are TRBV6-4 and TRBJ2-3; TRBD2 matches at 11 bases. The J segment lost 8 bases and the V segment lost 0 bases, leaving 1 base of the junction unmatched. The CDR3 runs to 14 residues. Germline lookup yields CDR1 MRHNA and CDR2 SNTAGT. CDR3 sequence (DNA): TGTGCCAGCAGTGACTCGGGGACTAGCGGTACGCAGTATTTT. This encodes CASSDSGTSGTQYF.

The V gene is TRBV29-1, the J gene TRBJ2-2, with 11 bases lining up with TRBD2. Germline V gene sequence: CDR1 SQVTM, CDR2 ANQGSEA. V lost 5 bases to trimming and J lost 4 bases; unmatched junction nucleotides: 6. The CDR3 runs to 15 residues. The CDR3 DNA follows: TGCAGCGTTTCCTGGCTAGCGGGGGGCACCGGGGAGCTGTTTTTT. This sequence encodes CSVSWLAGGTGELFF.

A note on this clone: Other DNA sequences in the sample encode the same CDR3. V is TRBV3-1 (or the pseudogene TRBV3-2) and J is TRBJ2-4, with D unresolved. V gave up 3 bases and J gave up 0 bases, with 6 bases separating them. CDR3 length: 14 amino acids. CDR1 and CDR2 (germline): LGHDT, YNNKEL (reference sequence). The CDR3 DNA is TGTGCCAGCAGCCAGGGTCTAGCCAAAAACATTCAGTACTTC. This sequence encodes CASSQGLAKNIQYF.

The CDR3 protein is CASGSGAAQYDNQPQHF. The CDR3 region has the DNA TGTGCCAGCGGAAGTGGGGCAGCCCAATATGACAATCAGCCCCAGCATTTT. V usage is TRBV5-5 and J usage is TRBJ1-5; a weak D match, TRBD1 (5 bases). CDR1 and CDR2 (germline): SGHKS, YYEKEE (reference sequence). The ends were cut back, 7 bases at V and 3 bases at J, with 23 bases in the middle. The CDR3 is made up of 17 amino acids.